Detailed here is one TCR beta chain. Antigen: not known. The data are from a study of cytomegalovirus exposure and HLA in healthy donors. Study-level findings and limits: As a later analysis showed, several of the most significant clusters appeared to be linked to common viral pathogens.

PCR amplification relied on 60 Vbeta primers (plus 13 Jbeta primers). Generated by immunoSEQ multiplex PCR, the TCRdb table keeps only in-frame clones and is missing some. The sample table includes 77,000 or so clones. CDR3 length: 12 residues. CDR1 and CDR2 from the germline V gene are SGHTA and FQGTGA. V was cut by 4 bases and J by 9 bases, with 11 bases left in between. The source of this sequence is a young man in good health and CMV-seronegative. The chain combines TRBV7-3 with TRBJ2-3, with D perhaps TRBD2 (5 bases). Sequencing was done on a sample of PBMCs. CDR3: CASSSRGLTQYF. CDR3 in DNA: TGTGCCAGCAGCTCTAGAGGGCTCACGCAGTATTTT.